Listed below are T cell receptor beta chains from one sample, sequenced in a study of patients and donors after allogeneic stem cell transplantation. TCRdb reprocessed the RT-PCR reads with MiXCR, giving one entry per CDR3 protein. Here the sample spans tens of thousands of distinct CDR3 sequences, 30% to 40% being singletons. Sequencing used blood, either unsorted or a sorted T cell fraction (not recorded which). The receptors stem from a human donor who was either an allogeneic HSCT recipient or a stem cell or donor lymphocyte infusion donor (not recorded which). It is not recorded whose cells these are; they may come from a transplant donor. Both conserved end residues are part of each CDR3. Fields, in order: J gene, V gene, clone size, D gene, CDR3 protein, CDR3 DNA. The D gene is left open where the match is weak. Size values are once, few and many counts, or a class for expanded clones, and some rows have none.

j_call: TRBJ2-1
v_call: TRBV29-1
clone_size: NA
d_call: NA
cdr3_aa: CSARYTEQFF
cdr3_nt: TGCAGCGCCCGTTACACTGAGCAGTTCTTC

j_call: TRBJ1-4
v_call: TRBV24-1
clone_size: many
d_call: TRBD1
cdr3_aa: CATSDNRGLNEKLFF
cdr3_nt: TGTGCCACCAGTGATAACAGGGGACTTAATGAAAAACTGTTTTTT

j_call: TRBJ2-2
v_call: TRBV20-1
clone_size: NA
d_call: NA
cdr3_aa: CSARKGRGNTGELFF
cdr3_nt: TGCAGTGCTAGAAAGGGCAGGGGAAACACCGGGGAGCTGTTTTTT

j_call: TRBJ1-2
v_call: TRBV4-1
clone_size: few
d_call: NA
cdr3_aa: CASSQGHINYGYTF
cdr3_nt: TGCGCCAGCAGCCAGGGACATATAAACTATGGCTACACCTTC

j_call: TRBJ2-1
v_call: TRBV20-1
clone_size: few
d_call: NA
cdr3_aa: CSARVIGQGRVNYEQFF
cdr3_nt: TGCAGTGCTAGAGTGATCGGGCAGGGAAGGGTGAACTACGAGCAGTTCTTC

j_call: TRBJ1-1
v_call: TRBV5-1
clone_size: few
d_call: NA
cdr3_aa: CASRMGVDAFF
cdr3_nt: TGCGCCAGCAGGATGGGGGTGGACGCTTTCTTT

j_call: TRBJ2-3
v_call: TRBV4-3
clone_size: NA
d_call: NA
cdr3_aa: CASSQVGFTDTQYF
cdr3_nt: TGCGCCAGCAGCCAAGTGGGCTTCACAGATACGCAGTATTTT

j_call: TRBJ2-1
v_call: TRBV19
clone_size: NA
d_call: NA
cdr3_aa: CASSINRNEQFF
cdr3_nt: TGTGCCAGTAGTATTAATAGGAATGAGCAGTTCTTC

j_call: TRBJ2-7
v_call: TRBV4-1
clone_size: NA
d_call: NA
cdr3_aa: CASSQVQVAYEQYF
cdr3_nt: TGCGCCAGCAGCCAAGTACAGGTAGCCTACGAGCAGTACTTC

j_call: TRBJ2-1
v_call: TRBV11-2
clone_size: many
d_call: NA
cdr3_aa: CASSLVVRSNEQFF
cdr3_nt: TGTGCCAGCAGCTTAGTAGTTAGGAGCAATGAGCAGTTCTTC

j_call: TRBJ2-2
v_call: TRBV4-3
clone_size: few
d_call: NA
cdr3_aa: CASSRVQGNTGELFF
cdr3_nt: TGCGCCAGCAGCAGGGTTCAGGGGAACACCGGGGAGCTGTTTTTT

j_call: TRBJ1-4
v_call: TRBV28
clone_size: many
d_call: NA
cdr3_aa: CASLRRDNEKLFF
cdr3_nt: TGTGCCAGCCTGCGCAGAGATAATGAAAAACTGTTTTTT

j_call: TRBJ1-4
v_call: TRBV5-1
clone_size: many
d_call: NA
cdr3_aa: CASSTGQIDEKLFF
cdr3_nt: TGCGCCAGCAGCACTGGACAGATAGACGAAAAACTGTTTTTT

j_call: TRBJ1-6
v_call: TRBV30
clone_size: NA
d_call: NA
cdr3_aa: CAWRVSAGPNSPLHF
cdr3_nt: TGTGCCTGGAGAGTGTCGGCGGGACCAAATTCACCCCTCCACTTT

j_call: TRBJ1-3
v_call: TRBV29-1
clone_size: few
d_call: NA
cdr3_aa: CSAGLANSGNTIYF
cdr3_nt: TGCAGCGCTGGACTGGCAAACTCTGGAAACACCATATATTTT

j_call: TRBJ1-5
v_call: TRBV12-3/TRBV12-4
clone_size: NA
d_call: TRBD1
cdr3_aa: CASSSTGGNQPQHF
cdr3_nt: TGTGCCAGCAGCTCCACAGGGGGCAATCAGCCCCAGCATTTT

j_call: TRBJ1-1
v_call: TRBV27
clone_size: medium-sized
d_call: TRBD1
cdr3_aa: CASSLRTGGAEAFF
cdr3_nt: TGTGCCAGCAGTCTACGTACAGGGGGAGCTGAAGCTTTCTTT

j_call: TRBJ1-5
v_call: TRBV15
clone_size: many
d_call: TRBD1
cdr3_aa: CATSRDLGQGNQPQHF
cdr3_nt: TGTGCCACCAGCAGAGATCTGGGACAGGGAAATCAGCCCCAGCATTTT

j_call: TRBJ2-1
v_call: TRBV7-9
clone_size: NA
d_call: NA
cdr3_aa: CASSLDVAWSSGQFF
cdr3_nt: TGTGCCAGCAGCTTAGATGTGGCCTGGTCCTCGGGGCAGTTCTTC

j_call: TRBJ2-3
v_call: TRBV20-1
clone_size: few
d_call: TRBD1
cdr3_aa: CSARGTGADTQYF
cdr3_nt: TGCAGTGCTAGAGGGACAGGGGCAGATACGCAGTATTTT

j_call: TRBJ2-3
v_call: TRBV20-1
clone_size: many
d_call: TRBD2
cdr3_aa: CSAQSGTRIADTQYF
cdr3_nt: TGCAGTGCTCAGAGCGGGACTAGGATCGCAGATACGCAGTATTTT

j_call: TRBJ2-3
v_call: TRBV15
clone_size: NA
d_call: NA
cdr3_aa: CATSTPRGGTSTDTQYF
cdr3_nt: TGTGCCACCAGCACCCCGAGGGGGGGCACCAGCACAGATACGCAGTATTTT

j_call: TRBJ2-3
v_call: TRBV5-4
clone_size: few
d_call: NA
cdr3_aa: CASSSLDFSDTQYF
cdr3_nt: TGTGCCAGCAGCTCACTAGATTTCTCAGATACGCAGTATTTT

j_call: TRBJ2-1
v_call: TRBV4-3
clone_size: NA
d_call: NA
cdr3_aa: CASSQDQSRAYEQFF
cdr3_nt: TGCGCCAGCAGCCAAGATCAATCCAGGGCCTATGAGCAGTTCTTC

j_call: TRBJ1-3
v_call: TRBV20-1
clone_size: NA
d_call: NA
cdr3_aa: CSARVPGAGNTIYF
cdr3_nt: TGCAGTGCTAGAGTCCCAGGTGCAGGAAACACCATATATTTT

j_call: TRBJ1-2
v_call: TRBV25-1
clone_size: few
d_call: NA
cdr3_aa: CASSEWGSANYGYTF
cdr3_nt: TGTGCCAGCAGTGAATGGGGGTCGGCTAACTATGGCTACACCTTC

j_call: TRBJ1-3
v_call: TRBV7-9
clone_size: once
d_call: NA
cdr3_aa: CASSSGPMPGNTIYF
cdr3_nt: TGTGCCAGCAGCTCGGGACCCATGCCGGGAAACACCATATATTTT

j_call: TRBJ1-1
v_call: TRBV20-1
clone_size: NA
d_call: NA
cdr3_aa: CSARLGESTEAFF
cdr3_nt: TGCAGTGCCCGCCTAGGGGAGAGCACTGAAGCTTTCTTT

j_call: TRBJ2-3
v_call: TRBV12-3/TRBV12-4
clone_size: NA
d_call: NA
cdr3_aa: CASRPGTDTQYF
cdr3_nt: TGTGCCAGCAGGCCGGGGACAGATACGCAGTATTTT

j_call: TRBJ2-3
v_call: TRBV4-1
clone_size: NA
d_call: NA
cdr3_aa: CASSPRGRLSIPDTQYF
cdr3_nt: TGCGCCAGCAGCCCTAGGGGTCGCCTCTCCATCCCAGATACGCAGTATTTT

j_call: TRBJ2-7
v_call: TRBV10-3
clone_size: few
d_call: NA
cdr3_aa: CAISEARLNYEQYF
cdr3_nt: TGTGCCATCAGTGAGGCCAGACTAAACTACGAGCAGTACTTC

j_call: TRBJ2-5
v_call: TRBV5-1
clone_size: NA
d_call: NA
cdr3_aa: CASSLVRIQGFQETQYF
cdr3_nt: TGCGCCAGCAGCTTGGTCAGGATCCAAGGGTTTCAAGAGACCCAGTACTTC

j_call: TRBJ2-3
v_call: TRBV7-6
clone_size: NA
d_call: TRBD2
cdr3_aa: CASSFGLAGVSADTQYF
cdr3_nt: TGTGCCAGCAGCTTCGGACTAGCGGGAGTATCCGCAGATACGCAGTATTTT

j_call: TRBJ2-1
v_call: TRBV20-1
clone_size: few
d_call: NA
cdr3_aa: CSATGLRDNEQFF
cdr3_nt: TGCAGTGCTACCGGACTGAGGGACAATGAGCAGTTCTTC

j_call: TRBJ2-7
v_call: TRBV5-5
clone_size: few
d_call: NA
cdr3_aa: CASFAPGLTGQYF
cdr3_nt: TGTGCCAGCTTTGCTCCGGGCCTGACGGGGCAGTACTTC

j_call: TRBJ1-6
v_call: TRBV4-3
clone_size: many
d_call: NA
cdr3_aa: CASSQAWGKGSPLHF
cdr3_nt: TGCGCCAGCAGCCAAGCTTGGGGGAAAGGATCACCCCTCCACTTT

j_call: TRBJ1-4
v_call: TRBV7-8
clone_size: once
d_call: NA
cdr3_aa: CASSFDPRRHEKLFF
cdr3_nt: TGTGCCAGCAGCTTTGACCCTCGGCGTCATGAAAAACTGTTTTTT

j_call: TRBJ2-7
v_call: TRBV5-1
clone_size: NA
d_call: NA
cdr3_aa: CASTEQYF
cdr3_nt: TGCGCCAGCACCGAGCAGTACTTC

j_call: TRBJ2-3
v_call: TRBV7-3
clone_size: once
d_call: TRBD2
cdr3_aa: CASSFLLAGGPDTQYF
cdr3_nt: TGTGCCAGCAGCTTTCTACTAGCGGGAGGGCCGGATACGCAGTATTTT

j_call: TRBJ2-2
v_call: TRBV11-2
clone_size: NA
d_call: TRBD2
cdr3_aa: CASSHPPTSGRYTGELFF
cdr3_nt: TGTGCCAGCAGCCATCCCCCGACTAGCGGGAGGTACACCGGGGAGCTGTTTTTT

j_call: TRBJ1-1
v_call: TRBV20-1
clone_size: many
d_call: NA
cdr3_aa: CSARELSGEAFF
cdr3_nt: TGCAGTGCTAGAGAATTATCGGGGGAAGCTTTCTTT

j_call: TRBJ2-2
v_call: TRBV29-1
clone_size: NA
d_call: TRBD1
cdr3_aa: CSVPTGVWAGELFF
cdr3_nt: TGCAGCGTACCGACAGGGGTGTGGGCCGGGGAGCTGTTTTTT

j_call: TRBJ1-2
v_call: TRBV7-2
clone_size: NA
d_call: NA
cdr3_aa: CASNERGPRNYGYTF
cdr3_nt: TGTGCCAGCAACGAGAGGGGCCCAAGAAACTATGGCTACACCTTC

j_call: TRBJ2-2
v_call: TRBV27
clone_size: NA
d_call: TRBD1
cdr3_aa: CASRRGQGNTGELFF
cdr3_nt: TGTGCCAGCCGCCGCGGACAGGGGAACACCGGGGAGCTGTTTTTT

j_call: TRBJ2-1
v_call: TRBV7-6
clone_size: NA
d_call: NA
cdr3_aa: CASSLPDNEQFF
cdr3_nt: TGTGCCAGCAGCTTACCTGATAATGAGCAGTTCTTC

j_call: TRBJ1-4
v_call: TRBV9
clone_size: NA
d_call: NA
cdr3_aa: CASSVGQRGRGEKLFF
cdr3_nt: TGTGCCAGCAGCGTAGGGCAGCGAGGAAGGGGTGAAAAACTGTTTTTT

j_call: TRBJ1-5
v_call: TRBV27
clone_size: many
d_call: TRBD1
cdr3_aa: CASSLDRATNNQPQHF
cdr3_nt: TGTGCCAGCAGTCTGGACAGGGCTACCAACAATCAGCCCCAGCATTTT

j_call: TRBJ2-2
v_call: TRBV10-3
clone_size: NA
d_call: NA
cdr3_aa: CATQTLTGELFF
cdr3_nt: TGTGCCACCCAGACGCTCACCGGGGAGCTGTTTTTT

j_call: TRBJ1-5
v_call: TRBV7-2
clone_size: NA
d_call: NA
cdr3_aa: CASSLIGGNQPQHF
cdr3_nt: TGTGCCAGCAGCCTGATCGGCGGCAATCAGCCCCAGCATTTT